This T cell receptor (beta chain) is drawn from a study of radiation and T cells in renal cell carcinoma. Method: immunoSEQ multiplex PCR; TCRdb's copy keeps in-frame clones and lacks some. The sample consists of 18,000 or so clones, about 61% of them appearing once. CDR1 SEHNR and CDR2 FQNEAQ come from the germline V gene (reference sequence). The CDR3 runs 13 residues. Trimming removed 1 base at V and 8 bases at J, with 11 bases between. Specified treatment: treatment-naive control, cytoreductive nephrectomy. This clone has more than one count but fewer than ten. This specimen was tumor tissue, taken from a patient whose treatment was nephrectomy without radiotherapy. The source is a man aged 50-60 years with renal cell carcinoma. The genes are TRBV7-9 and TRBJ1-1; D is uncertain. For the CDR3, the DNA is TGTGCCAGCAGCTTAGTCGCGCCAGTAGAAGCTTTCTTT. Its translation: CASSLVAPVEAFF.